These 14 T cell receptor beta chains were all obtained from the same sample, sequenced in a study of blood T cell repertoires in COVID-19. Repertoires were generated with immunoSEQ multiplex PCR, while TCRdb's copy carries only in-frame clones and drops some. Of some 380,000 clones listed, nearly 90% are singletons. Material for sequencing was peripheral blood. The receptors were sampled from a young man with active or convalescent COVID-19.

The chain carries TRBV7-2 and TRBJ1-5; D is possibly TRBD1 (5 bases). Germline lookup yields CDR1 SGHTA and CDR2 FQGNSA. CDR3 size: 13 residues. The germline V and J ends were trimmed by 5 bases and 6 bases, with 11 bases remaining between them. The CDR3 sequence: CASSPRTGQPQHF. CDR3 DNA: TGTGCCAGCAGCCCCCGAACAGGTCAGCCCCAGCATTTT.

The chain joins TRBV6-6 to TRBJ2-1; 14 bases are shared with TRBD2. J gave up 9 bases and V 0 bases, and 4 bases lay outside the gene matches. This CDR3 is built from 16 residues. CDR1 is MNHNY and CDR2 is SVGAGI in the germline V gene (reference sequence). CDR3: CASSYSSGLAGGEQFF. Written as DNA, the CDR3 is TGTGCCAGCAGTTACTCTTCCGGACTAGCGGGAGGTGAGCAGTTCTTC.

This rearrangement joins TRBV2 to TRBJ1-2, with 9 bases identical to TRBD1. The CDR3 is made up of 14 amino acids. V lost 4 bases to trimming and J lost 7 bases; unmatched junction nucleotides: 7. Germline CDR1 reads SNHLY; CDR2 reads FYNNEI. Written as DNA, the CDR3 is TGTGCCAGCAGTGTACAGGGGGCGAAGGTTGGCTACACCTTC. Amino acid sequence: CASSVQGAKVGYTF.

The sample holds a few counts of this clone. The chain recombines TRBV29-1 with TRBJ2-1, with D uncertain. Trimming left V 1 base short and J 3 bases short, with 7 bases between. Germline loops: CDR1 SQVTM, CDR2 ANQGSEA. The CDR3 is 13 residues long. The CDR3 DNA sequence: TGCAGCGTTGAAGGGTTAGTCTACAATGAGCAGTTCTTC. Its protein product is CSVEGLVYNEQFF.

The CDR3 DNA is TGTGCCAGCAGTTACTCTTCCACAGGGCGACTCGAGCAGTACTTC. Translating gives CASSYSSTGRLEQYF. The chain combines TRBV6-5 with TRBJ2-7; possibly TRBD1 for D (6 bases). This CDR3 has 15 amino acids. V was pared by 0 bases and J by 6 bases, with 15 bases between. The germline V gene encodes CDR1 MNHEY and CDR2 SVGAGI.

V is TRBV18 and J is TRBJ1-6; no reliable D call. V gave up 2 bases and J gave up 10 bases, with 12 bases separating them. Per the germline V gene, CDR1 is KGHSH and CDR2 is LQKENI. The CDR3 loop spans 14 amino acids. This chain's CDR3 is CASSPGSDGSPLHF. The CDR3 nucleotides read TGTGCCAGCTCACCAGGGAGTGATGGGTCACCCCTCCACTTT.

In its sample, this clone was seen once. The genes are TRBV12-5 and TRBJ2-3; 7 bases align to TRBD1. The CDR3 is 15 residues long. J lost 1 base, V lost 7 bases, and 8 bases had no gene match. CDR1 is LGHNT, CDR2 FRNRAP, per germline. CDR3 sequence reads: CASALGQLGTDTQYF. In nucleotides, the CDR3 is TGTGCTAGTGCCCTGGGACAGCTAGGCACAGATACGCAGTATTTT.

The chain couples TRBV7-2 to TRBJ1-5; D call uncertain. Germline lookup yields CDR1 SGHTA and CDR2 FQGNSA. V lost 1 base, J lost 7 bases, and 14 bases lay in between. The length of the CDR3 is 15 residues. CDR3 residues: CASSLGLEVGQPQHF. The CDR3 coding sequence is TGTGCCAGCAGCTTAGGGTTGGAGGTAGGGCAGCCCCAGCATTTT.

This chain joins TRBV7-9 and TRBJ2-3; the D gene is possibly TRBD2 (5 bases). V lost 6 bases and J lost 10, with 17 bases in between. CDR3 length equals 13 residues. Germline V gene lookup returns CDR1 SEHNR and CDR2 FQNEAQ (reference sequence). DNA for the CDR3: TGTGCCAGCAGTTCACTAGACGGAGACGCGCAGTATTTT. This codes for CASSSLDGDAQYF. Together with reference TRBV7-9 and TRBJ2-3, the CDR3 gives the full variable domain: DTGVSQNPRHKITKRGQNVTFRCDPISEHNRLYWYRQTLGQGPEFLTYFQNEAQLEKSRLLSDRFSAERPKGSFSTLEIQRTEQGDSAMYLCASSSLDGDAQYFGPGTRLTVL.

The rearrangement joins TRBV7-2 to TRBJ1-2; D remains unclear. Trimming removed 5 bases at V and 6 bases at J, with 16 bases between. The CDR3 has 14 residues. Germline V gene lookup returns CDR1 SGHTA and CDR2 FQGNSA. Here the CDR3 reads CASSERESGNGYTF. CDR3 coding DNA: TGTGCCAGCAGCGAGAGGGAGTCTGGGAATGGCTACACCTTC.

The genes are TRBV24-1 and TRBJ1-1; 11 bases agree with TRBD1. The CDR3 spans 15 residues. Germline values: CDR1 KGHDR, CDR2 SFDVKD. V was clipped by 2 bases and J by 4 bases; unmatched bases: 2. CDR3 sequence (DNA): TGTGCCACCAGTGATTCCGGGACAGGGGGCACTGAAGCTTTCTTT. Translating gives CATSDSGTGGTEAFF.

This chain uses TRBV6-5 with TRBJ1-2; no clear D gene. Deletions cut 7 bases from V and 7 bases from J, with 16 bases between. The CDR3 loop spans 13 amino acids. Germline-derived CDR1 and CDR2 are MNHEY and SVGAGI. CDR3 nucleotides: TGTGCCAGCACCGTCACGGAGCCGGGTGGCTACACCTTC. Protein: CASTVTEPGGYTF.

The chain uses TRBV27 and TRBJ1-6, with TRBD1 matching 10 bases. The CDR3 sequence is 16 residues long. CDR1 is MNHEY, CDR2 SMNVEV, per germline (reference sequence). V lost 0 bases to trimming and J lost 6 bases; unmatched junction nucleotides: 2. The CDR3 DNA follows: TGTGCCAGCAGTTTATCTGGGACAGGGGCTAATTCACCCCTCCACTTT. Protein: CASSLSGTGANSPLHF.

The chain is built from TRBV5-1 and TRBJ2-3, with a tentative D call TRBD1 (6 bases). The V gene's germline CDR1 is SGHRS and CDR2 YFSETQ. CDR3 size: 14 residues. The V gene lost 6 bases and the J gene lost 4 bases, with 15 bases spanning the gap. The CDR3 DNA follows: TGCGCCAGCAAACATTCGTACAGGGCAGATACGCAGTATTTT. It specifies CASKHSYRADTQYF.